The 24 T cell receptor beta chains below were found in one sample sequenced in a study of cytomegalovirus exposure and HLA in healthy donors. The study ran its PCR with 60 Vbeta and 13 Jbeta primers. Produced via immunoSEQ multiplex PCR; TCRdb's table is partial and in-frame only. The sample yields around 100,000 clones, roughly three quarters seen once. Sequenced material: PBMCs. These receptors originate from a woman under 30 in good health and CMV-seropositive.

This clone was picked up one time. The chain combines TRBV2 with TRBJ2-7; a weak D match, TRBD2 (6 bases). The germline V and J ends were trimmed by 10 bases and 3 bases, with 16 bases remaining between them. The CDR3 is 13 residues long. Germline CDR1 is SNHLY and CDR2 is FYNNEI. The CDR3 DNA follows: TGTGCCAAAACGGGGCAGGGACTCTACGAGCAGTACTTC. Its protein is CAKTGQGLYEQYF.

This chain links TRBV28 with TRBJ1-2, with D perhaps matching TRBD1 (5 bases). Trimming left V 7 bases short and J 4 bases short, with 10 bases between. The germline CDR1 and CDR2 sequences are MDHEN and SYDVKM. The CDR3 length is 12 residues. CDR3: CASTLTAYGYTF. The CDR3 DNA sequence: TGTGCCAGCACCTTGACAGCCTATGGCTACACCTTC.

CDR3 protein: CASSITGGTTGELFF. The CDR3 DNA follows: TGTGCCAGTAGTATTACGGGAGGAACGACCGGGGAGCTGTTTTTT. This chain links TRBV19 with TRBJ2-2, with 7 bases that match TRBD2. J lost 5 bases, V lost 3 bases, and 6 bases had no gene match. CDR1 and CDR2 (germline): LNHDA, SQIVND (reference sequence). The CDR3 runs 15 residues.

This chain joins TRBV21-1 and TRBJ2-1; the table's TRBD2 call for D was not verified on the DNA. TRBV21-1 has pseudogene status. The CDR3 covers 20 residues. Here the CDR3 DNA reads TGTGCCAGCAGCGCCCCAACCGGGACTAGCGGGAGGTTAGGACCTAGTGAGCAGTTCTTC. Translating it yields CASSAPTGTSGRLGPSEQFF.

This clone has only one observation. This sequence joins TRBV6-5 and TRBJ2-6; 7 nucleotides align to TRBD2. V was clipped by 8 bases and J by 1 base; unmatched bases: 2. Germline CDR1 reads MNHEY; CDR2 reads SVGAGI. This CDR3 has 14 amino acids. CDR3 in amino acids: CASGGGSGANVLTF. The CDR3 bases are TGTGCCAGCGGGGGGGGGTCTGGGGCCAACGTCCTGACTTTC.

This chain joins TRBV15 and TRBJ1-2, with a tentative D call TRBD1 (6 bases). The CDR3 has 15 amino acids. With 0 bases removed from V and 6 bases from J, the gap between germline ends came to 14 bases. Germline V gene sequence: CDR1 LNHNV, CDR2 YYDKDF (reference sequence). The CDR3 sequence: CATSRDSRGGDGYTF. CDR3 nucleotide sequence: TGTGCCACCAGCAGAGATTCCAGGGGAGGGGATGGCTACACCTTC.

The chain uses TRBV2 and TRBJ2-7; 8 bases match TRBD1. V shed 8 bases and J 5 bases; nucleotides not matched to a gene: 11. This CDR3 has 14 amino acids. Per germline, CDR1 SNHLY and CDR2 FYNNEI. The CDR3 sequence is CASEADRDWNEQYF. The CDR3 DNA is TGTGCCAGCGAGGCGGACAGGGACTGGAACGAGCAGTACTTC.

This CDR3 reads CASRQAGNTGELFF. CDR3 sequence (DNA): TGTGCCAGTAGGCAAGCGGGAAACACCGGGGAGCTGTTTTTT. The genes are TRBV19 and TRBJ2-2; TRBD2 aligns across 7 bases. In germline, CDR1 is LNHDA, CDR2 SQIVND (reference sequence). CDR3 length: 14 residues. The trim removed 6 bases at V and 2 bases at J, leaving 3 bases unmatched.

The V call is TRBV28, the J call TRBJ1-4; TRBD1 might be the D (5 bases). V lost 6 bases and J lost 4, with 12 bases in between. Germline CDR1 is MDHEN and CDR2 is SYDVKM. The CDR3 loop spans 14 amino acids. The CDR3 sequence is CASSAVGGNEKLFF. In DNA, the CDR3 is TGTGCCAGCAGCGCAGTGGGGGGTAATGAAAAACTGTTTTTT.

This chain uses TRBV30 with TRBJ2-7; D may be TRBD1 (6 bases). The germline V gene has CDR1 GTSNPN and CDR2 SVGIG (reference sequence). The CDR3 is 13 residues long. V shed 3 bases and J shed 2 bases, with 11 bases lying between them. CDR3 sequence (DNA): TGTGCCTGGAGGAGGACAGCAGCCTACGAGCAGTACTTC. This gives the protein CAWRRTAAYEQYF. Using reference TRBV30 and TRBJ2-7 for the parts outside the CDR3, the full variable domain is SQTIHQWPATLVQPVGSPLSLECTVEGTSNPNLYWYRQAAGRGLQLLFYSVGIGQISSEVPQNLSASRPQDRQFILSSKKLLLSDSGFYLCAWRRTAAYEQYFGPGTRLTVT.

The gene calls are TRBV7-9 and TRBJ1-1; 7 positions agree with TRBD1. The CDR3 length is 15 residues. Looked up from germline, CDR1 is SEHNR and CDR2 is FQNEAQ (reference sequence). V lost 5 bases, J lost 1 base, and 7 bases stayed unmatched. The CDR3 here is CASSRGDSWNTEAFF. In nucleotides, the CDR3 is TGTGCCAGCAGCCGTGGGGACAGCTGGAACACTGAAGCTTTCTTT. Drawing the rest from reference TRBV7-9 and TRBJ1-1, the complete variable domain is DTGVSQNPRHKITKRGQNVTFRCDPISEHNRLYWYRQTLGQGPEFLTYFQNEAQLEKSRLLSDRFSAERPKGSFSTLEIQRTEQGDSAMYLCASSRGDSWNTEAFFGQGTRLTVV.

This clone occurred a few times. This sequence joins TRBV5-5 and TRBJ1-1; D gene unclear. This CDR3 comprises 12 residues. Between the trimmed V and J ends, which lost 1 base and 2 bases, there was a span of 3 bases. CDR1 is SGHKS, CDR2 YYEKEE, per germline (reference sequence). The CDR3 is CASSLYNTEAFF. The CDR3 DNA reads as TGTGCCAGCAGCTTGTATAACACTGAAGCTTTCTTT.

The chain links TRBV7-8 to TRBJ1-5; the D is unclear. Germline lookup yields CDR1 SGHVS and CDR2 FQNEAQ. CDR3 length: 18 residues. Trimming shortened V by 0 bases and J by 0 bases, and 15 bases separated the two germline ends. CDR3 protein: CASSLALVDWVSNQPQHF. Written as DNA, the CDR3 is TGTGCCAGCAGCTTAGCATTGGTGGACTGGGTTAGCAATCAGCCCCAGCATTTT.

Here the CDR3 DNA reads TGCGCCAGCAGCTTGAGCGGGAACCAGAACGAGCAGTACTTC. Translating it yields CASSLSGNQNEQYF. The rearrangement links TRBV5-1 to TRBJ2-7; 7 bases are shared with TRBD2. J lost 5 bases, V lost 1 base, and 6 bases had no gene match. The CDR3 loop spans 14 amino acids. Germline loops: CDR1 SGHRS, CDR2 YFSETQ.

The CDR3 loop reads CASSLRFLAAKTGGQYF. Written as DNA, the CDR3 is TGTGCCAGCAGCTTAAGGTTCCTAGCGGCAAAAACTGGAGGGCAGTACTTC. The rearrangement links TRBV11-2 to TRBJ2-7; 7 bases fit TRBD2. The trim removed 2 bases at V and 9 bases at J, leaving 19 bases unmatched. This CDR3 is built from 17 residues. CDR1 and CDR2 from the germline V gene are SGHAT and FQNNGV.

The sample holds one count of this clone. The chain uses TRBV11-1 and TRBJ2-5; TRBD1 aligns across 9 bases. The trim removed 5 bases at V and 2 bases at J, leaving 9 bases unmatched. CDR3 length: 16 residues. Germline V gene sequence: CDR1 SGHAT, CDR2 FQDESV (reference sequence). The CDR3: CASSPNRGPVQETQYF. The CDR3 DNA reads TGTGCCAGCAGCCCAAACAGGGGGCCGGTTCAAGAGACCCAGTACTTC.

This clone appeared a few times. This rearrangement joins TRBV29-1 to TRBJ1-1; no clear D gene. CDR1 is SQVTM and CDR2 is ANQGSEA in the germline V gene. Trimming took 5 bases from V and 5 from J, leaving 9 bases between them. The CDR3 sequence is 11 residues long. The CDR3 region has the DNA TGCAGCGTTTTCAGAACAACTGAAGCTTTCTTT. Encoded protein: CSVFRTTEAFF.

The rearrangement links TRBV19 to TRBJ2-1; weak D call: TRBD1 (5 bases). This CDR3 comprises 15 residues. V was clipped by 4 bases and J by 7 bases, with 17 bases between them. The germline gives CDR1 LNHDA, CDR2 SQIVND (reference sequence). CDR3 nucleotides: TGTGCCAGTAGTAGGTCCCTGACAGACTTTAATGAGCAGTTCTTC. This gives the protein CASSRSLTDFNEQFF.

The chain combines TRBV7-2 with TRBJ2-7; a possible D gene is TRBD1 (5 bases). Germline-derived CDR1 and CDR2 are SGHTA and FQGNSA. Trimming stripped 5 bases from V and 3 bases from J, with 17 bases between. This CDR3 spans 15 amino acids. CDR3 nucleotide sequence: TGTGCCAGCAGCAAACCGGGTGACAGAAGCTACGAGCAGTACTTC. Encoded protein: CASSKPGDRSYEQYF.

A note on this clone: Germline and junction disagree at one end, which may indicate a read error. This sequence joins TRBV7-9 and TRBJ2-7, with a possible D match to TRBD2 (6 bases). CDR3 length: 15 residues. Germline lookup yields CDR1 SEHNR and CDR2 FQNEAQ (reference sequence). The CDR3 region has the DNA TGTTCCAGCAGCTTATCCGGGACTGCCCCCTACGAGCAGTACTTC. It codes for CSSSLSGTAPYEQYF.

This clone was seen a few times. The J gene is TRBJ1-1, the V gene TRBV27; 8 nucleotides match TRBD1. Unmatched junction bases numbered 10, after V lost 4 bases and J lost 6 bases. CDR3 length: 15 residues. Germline CDR1 is MNHEY and CDR2 is SMNVEV (reference sequence). CDR3 protein: CASSSGQGGYPEAFF. In DNA, the CDR3 is TGTGCCAGCAGTTCCGGACAGGGAGGTTATCCTGAAGCTTTCTTT.

J is TRBJ1-5 and V is TRBV6-1; no definite D call. The CDR3 is made up of 13 amino acids. Germline V gene lookup returns CDR1 MNHNS and CDR2 SASEGT. V lost 7 bases and J lost 1, with 8 bases in between. CDR3 loop: CASTSRSNQPQHF. For the CDR3, the DNA is TGTGCCAGCACCTCCCGGAGCAATCAGCCCCAGCATTTT.

The rearrangement links TRBV11-2 to TRBJ1-3; D gene ambiguous. This CDR3 is 14 amino acids long. Germline CDR1 and CDR2: SGHAT and FQNNGV. V lost 3 bases, J lost 2 bases, and 8 bases lay in between. The CDR3 region is CASSFAGPGNTIYF. For the CDR3, the DNA is TGTGCCAGCAGCTTTGCAGGTCCTGGAAACACCATATATTTT.

The V gene is TRBV29-1, the J gene TRBJ1-1, with 7 bases aligning to TRBD1. The CDR3 runs to 13 residues. Per germline, CDR1 SQVTM and CDR2 ANQGSEA. V was clipped by 3 bases and J by 5 bases; unmatched bases: 6. CDR3: CSVDPGQVTEAFF. DNA for the CDR3: TGCAGCGTTGATCCTGGACAGGTGACTGAAGCTTTCTTT.